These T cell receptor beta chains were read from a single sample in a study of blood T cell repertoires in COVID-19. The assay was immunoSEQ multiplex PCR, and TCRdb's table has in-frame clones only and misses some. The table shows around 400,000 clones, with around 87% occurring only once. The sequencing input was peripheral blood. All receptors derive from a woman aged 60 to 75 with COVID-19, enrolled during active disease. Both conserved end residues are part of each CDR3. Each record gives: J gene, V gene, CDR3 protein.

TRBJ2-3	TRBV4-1	CASSQVLAVADTQYF
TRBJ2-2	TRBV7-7	CASSATGITGELFF
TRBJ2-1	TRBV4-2	CASSQDFSSYNEQFF
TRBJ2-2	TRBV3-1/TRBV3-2	CASSQVRTGELFF
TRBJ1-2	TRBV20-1	CSAQGNYGYTF
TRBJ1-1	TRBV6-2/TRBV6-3	CASSYPTGGGRLNTEAFF
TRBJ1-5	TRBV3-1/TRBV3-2	CASSLSERQPQHF
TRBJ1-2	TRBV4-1	CASSITNPTNYGYTF
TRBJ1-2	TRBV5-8	CASSSDTTRTGGYTF
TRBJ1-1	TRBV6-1	CASSERQGTEAFF
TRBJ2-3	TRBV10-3	CAIKSGSDLTDTQYF
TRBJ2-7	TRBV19	CASSPRDRVTEQYF
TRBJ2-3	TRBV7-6	CASSLYDRQGITDTQYF
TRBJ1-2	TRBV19	CASGGQGALSNYGYTF
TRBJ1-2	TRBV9	CASSVGGANRAPGSGYTF
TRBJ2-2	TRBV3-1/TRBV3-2	CASSQRTGIDTGELFF
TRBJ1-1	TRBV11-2	CASSPLQGGGTEAFF
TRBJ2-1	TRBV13	CASSLWLAGYNEQFF